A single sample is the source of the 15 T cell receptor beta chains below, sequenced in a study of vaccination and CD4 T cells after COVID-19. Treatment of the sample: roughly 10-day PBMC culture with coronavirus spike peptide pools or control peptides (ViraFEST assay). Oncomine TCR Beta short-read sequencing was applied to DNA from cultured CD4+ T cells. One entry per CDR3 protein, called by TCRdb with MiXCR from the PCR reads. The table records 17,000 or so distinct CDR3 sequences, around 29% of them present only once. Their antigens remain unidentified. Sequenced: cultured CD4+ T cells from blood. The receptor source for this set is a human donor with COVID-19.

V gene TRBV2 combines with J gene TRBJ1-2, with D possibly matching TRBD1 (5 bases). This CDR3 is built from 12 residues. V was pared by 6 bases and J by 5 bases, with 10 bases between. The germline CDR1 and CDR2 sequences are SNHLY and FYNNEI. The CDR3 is CASSVQEYGYTF. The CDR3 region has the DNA TGTGCCAGCAGCGTACAGGAATATGGCTACACCTTC. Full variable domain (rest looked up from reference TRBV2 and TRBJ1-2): EPEVTQTPSHQVTQMGQEVILRCVPISNHLYFYWYRQILGQKVEFLVSFYNNEISEKSEIFDDQFSVERPDGSNFTLKIRSTKLEDSAMYFCASSVQEYGYTFGSGTRLTVV.

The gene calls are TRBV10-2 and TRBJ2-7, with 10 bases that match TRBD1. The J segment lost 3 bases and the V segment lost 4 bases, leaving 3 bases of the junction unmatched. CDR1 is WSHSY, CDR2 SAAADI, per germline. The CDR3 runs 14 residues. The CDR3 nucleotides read TGCGCCAGCAGTGCGACAGGGGGCCTCTACGAGCAGTACTTC. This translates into CASSATGGLYEQYF.

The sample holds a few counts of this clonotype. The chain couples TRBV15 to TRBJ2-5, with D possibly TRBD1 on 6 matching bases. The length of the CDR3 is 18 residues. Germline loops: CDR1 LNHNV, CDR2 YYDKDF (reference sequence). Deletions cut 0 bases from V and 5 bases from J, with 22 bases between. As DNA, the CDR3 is TGTGCCACCAGCAGAGATCTCTCCACCGGGCAGGGGCGGGAGACCCAGTACTTC. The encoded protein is CATSRDLSTGQGRETQYF.

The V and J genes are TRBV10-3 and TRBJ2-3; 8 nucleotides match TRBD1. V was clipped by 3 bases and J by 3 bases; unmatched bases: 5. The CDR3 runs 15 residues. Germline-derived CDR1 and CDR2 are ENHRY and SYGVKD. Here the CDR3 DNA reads TGTGCCATCAGTGATGGACAGGGCAGGACAGATACGCAGTATTTT. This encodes CAISDGQGRTDTQYF.

CDR3 amino acids: CASSLDPWGEQFF. For the CDR3, the DNA is TGTGCCAGCAGCTTAGACCCGTGGGGTGAGCAGTTCTTC. The chain couples TRBV11-2 to TRBJ2-1; D uncertain. Trimming took 0 bases from V and 9 from J, leaving 9 bases between them. Germline V CDR1 and CDR2: SGHAT, FQNNGV. The CDR3 loop spans 13 amino acids.

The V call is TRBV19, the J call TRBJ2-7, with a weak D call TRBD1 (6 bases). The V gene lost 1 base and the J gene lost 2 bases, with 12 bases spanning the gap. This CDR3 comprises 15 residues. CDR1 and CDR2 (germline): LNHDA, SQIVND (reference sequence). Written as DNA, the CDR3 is TGTGCCAGTAGTATAGTCCCGGACAGTCCCTACGAGCAGTACTTC. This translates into CASSIVPDSPYEQYF.

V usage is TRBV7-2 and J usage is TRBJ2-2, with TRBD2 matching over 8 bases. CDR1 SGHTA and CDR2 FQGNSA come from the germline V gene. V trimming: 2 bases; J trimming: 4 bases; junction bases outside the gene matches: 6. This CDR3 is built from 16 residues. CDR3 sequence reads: CASSLRFGGATGELFF. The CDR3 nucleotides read TGTGCCAGCAGCTTACGGTTCGGGGGGGCCACCGGGGAGCTGTTTTTT. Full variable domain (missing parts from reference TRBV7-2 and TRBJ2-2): GAGVSQSPSNKVTEKGKDVELRCDPISGHTALYWYRQSLGQGLEFLIYFQGNSAPDKSGLPSDRFSAERTGGSVSTLTIQRTQQEDSAVYLCASSLRFGGATGELFFGEGSRLTVL.

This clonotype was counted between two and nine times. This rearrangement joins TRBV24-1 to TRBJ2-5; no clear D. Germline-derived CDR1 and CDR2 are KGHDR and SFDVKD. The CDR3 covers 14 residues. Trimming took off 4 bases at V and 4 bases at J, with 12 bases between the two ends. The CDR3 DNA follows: TGTGCCACCAGTGACCCGACCCGAGGAGAGACCCAGTACTTC. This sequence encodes CATSDPTRGETQYF.

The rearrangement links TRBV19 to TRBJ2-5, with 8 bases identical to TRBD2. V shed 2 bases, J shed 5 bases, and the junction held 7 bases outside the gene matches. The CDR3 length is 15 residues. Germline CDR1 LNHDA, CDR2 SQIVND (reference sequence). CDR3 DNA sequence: TGTGCCAGTAGTATACTCGGGGGGGCGCGGGAGACCCAGTACTTC. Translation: CASSILGGARETQYF. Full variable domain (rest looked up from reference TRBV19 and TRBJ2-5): DGGITQSPKYLFRKEGQNVTLSCEQNLNHDAMYWYRQDPGQGLRLIYYSQIVNDFQKGDIAEGYSVSREKKESFPLTVTSAQKNPTAFYLCASSILGGARETQYFGPGTRLLVL.

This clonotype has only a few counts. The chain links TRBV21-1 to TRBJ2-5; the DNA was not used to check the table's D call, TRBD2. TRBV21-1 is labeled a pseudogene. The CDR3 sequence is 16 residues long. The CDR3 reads CASSLSGLAEQETQYF. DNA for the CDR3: TGTGCCAGCAGCCTAAGTGGACTAGCGGAACAAGAGACCCAGTACTTC.

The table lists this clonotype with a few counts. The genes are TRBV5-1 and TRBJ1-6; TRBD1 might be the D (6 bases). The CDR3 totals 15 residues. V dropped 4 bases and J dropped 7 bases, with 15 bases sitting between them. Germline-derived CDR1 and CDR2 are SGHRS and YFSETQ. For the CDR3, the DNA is TGCGCCAGCAGCACCGGGACATCGAACAATTCACCCCTCCACTTT. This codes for CASSTGTSNNSPLHF.

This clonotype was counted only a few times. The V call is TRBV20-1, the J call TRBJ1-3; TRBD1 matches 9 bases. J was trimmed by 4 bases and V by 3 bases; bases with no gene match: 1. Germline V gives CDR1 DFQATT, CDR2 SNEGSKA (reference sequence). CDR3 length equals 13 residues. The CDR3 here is CSASGTGGNTIYF. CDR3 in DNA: TGCAGTGCTAGCGGGACAGGGGGAAACACCATATATTTT.

CDR3 residues: CASSIWGQGSDTQYF. DNA of the CDR3: TGTGCCAGTAGTATCTGGGGTCAGGGGTCAGATACGCAGTATTTT. The chain carries TRBV19 and TRBJ2-3; tentatively, D is TRBD1 (6 bases). CDR3 size: 15 residues. Germline V lookup: CDR1 LNHDA, CDR2 SQIVND (reference sequence). V was pared by 3 bases and J by 4 bases, with 14 bases between.

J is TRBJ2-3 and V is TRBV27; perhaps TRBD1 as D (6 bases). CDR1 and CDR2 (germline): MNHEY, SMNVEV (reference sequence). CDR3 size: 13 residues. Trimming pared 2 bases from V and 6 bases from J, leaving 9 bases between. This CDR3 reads CASSLERGDTQYF. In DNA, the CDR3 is TGTGCCAGCAGTTTAGAGAGGGGGGATACGCAGTATTTT.

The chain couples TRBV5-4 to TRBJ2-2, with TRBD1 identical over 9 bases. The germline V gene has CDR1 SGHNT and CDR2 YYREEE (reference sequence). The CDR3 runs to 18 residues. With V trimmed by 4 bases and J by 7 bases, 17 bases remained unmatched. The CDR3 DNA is TGTGCCAGCAGCAGGACCGGGACAGGGAGTTTTACAGGCGGGGAGCTGTTTTTT. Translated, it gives CASSRTGTGSFTGGELFF.